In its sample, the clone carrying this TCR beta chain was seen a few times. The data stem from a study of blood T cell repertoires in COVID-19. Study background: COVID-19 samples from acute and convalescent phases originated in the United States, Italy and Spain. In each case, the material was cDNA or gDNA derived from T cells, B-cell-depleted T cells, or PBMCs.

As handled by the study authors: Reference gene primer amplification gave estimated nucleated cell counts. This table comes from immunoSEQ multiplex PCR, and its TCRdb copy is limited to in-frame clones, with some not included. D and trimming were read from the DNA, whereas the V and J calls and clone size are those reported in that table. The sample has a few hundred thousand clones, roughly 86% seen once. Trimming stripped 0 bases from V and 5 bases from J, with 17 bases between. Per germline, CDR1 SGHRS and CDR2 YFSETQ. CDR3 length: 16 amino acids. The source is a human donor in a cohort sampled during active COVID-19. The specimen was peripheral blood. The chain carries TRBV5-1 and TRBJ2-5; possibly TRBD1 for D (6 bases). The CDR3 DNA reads TGCGCCAGCAGCTTGGAGGGAACCGGGACATGGGAGACCCAGTACTTC. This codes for CASSLEGTGTWETQYF. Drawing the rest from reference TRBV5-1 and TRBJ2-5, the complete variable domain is KAGVTQTPRYLIKTRGQQVTLSCSPISGHRSVSWYQQTPGQGLQFLFEYFSETQRNKGNFPGRFSGRQFSNSRSEMNVSTLELGDSALYLCASSLEGTGTWETQYFGPGTRLLVL.